This TCR beta chain was identified in a study of response to subunit inactivated influenza vaccine. One entry per CDR3 protein results from TCRdb running MiXCR on the RT-PCR reads. The sample lists just over 300,000 distinct CDR3 sequences, about a fifth occurring once. Trimming removed 0 bases from V and 3 bases from J, with 11 bases in between. CDR3 length equals 14 residues. Germline values: CDR1 SQVTM, CDR2 ANQGSEA. Study-wide points: The authors put forward the suggestion that each seasonal influenza vaccination may bring in only a limited number of new T cells.

There are a few counts of this clonotype. What it recognizes is unknown. The chain uses TRBV29-1 and TRBJ1-2; D is undetermined. The input for sequencing was PBMCs from blood, taken about 20 months after vaccination. This clonotype was sampled from a man between 50 and 69 years old who received an inactivated influenza vaccine. In DNA, the CDR3 is TGCAGCGTTGAAGAACGGGAAGCCCACTATGGCTACACCTTC. Protein: CSVEEREAHYGYTF.